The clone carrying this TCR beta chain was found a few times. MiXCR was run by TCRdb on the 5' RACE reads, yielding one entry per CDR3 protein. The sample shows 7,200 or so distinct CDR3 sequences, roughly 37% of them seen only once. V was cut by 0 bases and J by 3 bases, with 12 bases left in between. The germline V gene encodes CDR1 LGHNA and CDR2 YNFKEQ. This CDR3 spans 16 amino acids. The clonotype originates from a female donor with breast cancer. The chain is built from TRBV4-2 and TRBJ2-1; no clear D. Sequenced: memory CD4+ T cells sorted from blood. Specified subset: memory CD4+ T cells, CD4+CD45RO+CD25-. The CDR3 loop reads CASSQDSWRNYNEQFF. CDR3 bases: TGTGCCAGCAGCCAAGATAGTTGGCGGAACTACAATGAGCAGTTCTTC.